The present T cell receptor (beta chain) was sequenced within a study of cytomegalovirus exposure and HLA in healthy donors. Study-wide results and caveats: First-cohort TCR clusters were later found to tend to co-occur in the roughly 110 validation repertoires.

TCRdb's table, derived via immunoSEQ multiplex PCR, lists solely in-frame clones and lacks some. The sample contains about 110,000 clones, 90% to 96% of which appear only once. V was clipped by 8 bases and J by 1 base, with 15 bases between them. Germline CDR1 MDHEN, CDR2 SYDVKM. The CDR3 runs to 14 residues. A word on this clone: Its cognate antigen is unknown.

The sequencing input was PBMCs. This sequence was found in a woman under 30 in good health and CMV-seronegative. The chain combines TRBV28 with TRBJ2-7, with a possible D match to TRBD1 (7 bases). Here the CDR3 DNA reads TGTGCCAGCCGACAGGGACTTTGGTCCTACGAGCAGTACTTC. Its translation: CASRQGLWSYEQYF. Based on the CDR3 plus reference TRBV28 and TRBJ2-7, the full variable domain is DVKVTQSSRYLVKRTGEKVFLECVQDMDHENMFWYRQDPGLGLRLIYFSYDVKMKEKGDIPEGYSVSREKKERFSLILESASTNQTSMYLCASRQGLWSYEQYFGPGTRLTVT.